The present entry profiles one T cell receptor beta chain with its context. The data are from a study of Ad26.COV2.S vaccination and SARS-CoV-2 variants. Turning to the study itself: Ad26.COV2.S was injected intramuscularly once or twice, 56 days apart.

Treatment reported: roughly 18 received Ad26.COV2.S at low or high dose, single or two shots; 5 received placebo; per-sample allocation not given. Samples were taken on day 63 after the first vaccine or placebo injection. Boston hosted the donor, who was an adult aged 18-55 years. Looked up from germline, CDR1 is MNHEY and CDR2 is SVGEGT. The ends were cut back, 3 bases at V and 6 bases at J, with 12 bases in the middle. CDR3 size: 13 residues. Repertoires were generated with immunoSEQ multiplex PCR, while TCRdb's copy carries only in-frame clones and drops some. The sample carries 430,000 or so clones, 75% to 95% recorded once.

The clonotype comes from a person aged 18-65 years who received the Ad26.COV2.S COVID-19 vaccine or a placebo. The rearrangement uses TRBV6-2 or TRBV6-3 and TRBJ2-7; D is uncertain. Material: peripheral blood, obtained in a trial of Ad26.COV2.S vaccine versus placebo. The CDR3 nucleotides are TGTGCCAGCAGTTATAAGGCTAGTACCGAGCAGTACTTC. Translation gives CASSYKASTEQYF.